Sequencing of this TCR beta chain was carried out in a study of monozygotic twins with inflammatory bowel disease. TCRdb re-called the 5' RACE reads; one entry per CDR3 protein, DNA not given. The sample shows approximately 400,000 distinct CDR3 sequences, and roughly 2.3% sits with its ten largest clones. Study-level points and caveats: On the inverse Simpson index, IBD patients scored lower for TCRbeta diversity than healthy co-twins.

With respect to this clonotype: Its cognate antigen is unknown.

The clonotype comes from a human donor with ulcerative colitis or Crohn's disease, or a healthy co-twin of an affected twin (not recorded which). The sample comprised blood.

The CDR3: CASSTDNYGYTF. This chain joins TRBV5-1 and TRBJ1-2. CDR1 SGHRS and CDR2 YFSETQ come from the germline V gene. The CDR3 is 12 amino acids.